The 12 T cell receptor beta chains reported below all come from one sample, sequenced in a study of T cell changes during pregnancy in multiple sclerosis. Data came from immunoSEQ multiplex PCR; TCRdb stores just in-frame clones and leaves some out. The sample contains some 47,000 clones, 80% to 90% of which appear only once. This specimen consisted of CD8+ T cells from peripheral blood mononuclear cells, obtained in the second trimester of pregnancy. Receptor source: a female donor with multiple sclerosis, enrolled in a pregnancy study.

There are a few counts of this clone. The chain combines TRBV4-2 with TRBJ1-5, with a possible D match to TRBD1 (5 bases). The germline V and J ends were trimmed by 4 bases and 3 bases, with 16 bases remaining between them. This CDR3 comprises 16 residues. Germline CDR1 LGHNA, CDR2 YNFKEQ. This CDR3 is CASSPQGGANNQPQHF. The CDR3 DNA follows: TGTGCCAGCAGCCCCCAGGGAGGGGCGAACAATCAGCCCCAGCATTTT.

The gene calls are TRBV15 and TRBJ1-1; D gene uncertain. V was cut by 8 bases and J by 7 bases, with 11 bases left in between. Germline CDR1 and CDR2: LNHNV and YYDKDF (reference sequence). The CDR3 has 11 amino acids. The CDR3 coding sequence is TGTGCCACCGCAACCGGGATTGAAGCTTTCTTT. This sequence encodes CATATGIEAFF.

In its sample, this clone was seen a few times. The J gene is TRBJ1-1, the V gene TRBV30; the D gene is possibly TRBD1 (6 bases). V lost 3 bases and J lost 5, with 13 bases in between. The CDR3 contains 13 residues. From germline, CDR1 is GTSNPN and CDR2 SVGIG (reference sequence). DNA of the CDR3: TGTGCCTGGAGCTTAGGGGGTTGGACTGAAGCTTTCTTT. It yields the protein CAWSLGGWTEAFF.

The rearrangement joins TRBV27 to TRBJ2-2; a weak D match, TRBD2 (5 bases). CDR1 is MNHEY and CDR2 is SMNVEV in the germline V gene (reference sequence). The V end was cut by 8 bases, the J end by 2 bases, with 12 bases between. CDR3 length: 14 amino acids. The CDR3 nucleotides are TGTGCCAGCTGTCTCAGCGGCAACACCGGGGAGCTGTTTTTT. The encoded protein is CASCLSGNTGELFF.

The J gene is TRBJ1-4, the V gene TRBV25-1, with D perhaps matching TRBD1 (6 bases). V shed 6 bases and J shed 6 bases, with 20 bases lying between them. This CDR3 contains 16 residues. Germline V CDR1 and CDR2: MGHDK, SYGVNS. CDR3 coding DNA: TGTGCCAGCAGAAGCAATGACCAGGGGAGTTATGAAAAACTGTTTTTT. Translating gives CASRSNDQGSYEKLFF.

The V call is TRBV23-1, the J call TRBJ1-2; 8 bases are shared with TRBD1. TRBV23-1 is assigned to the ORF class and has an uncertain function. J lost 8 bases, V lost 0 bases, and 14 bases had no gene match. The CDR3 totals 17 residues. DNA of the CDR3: TGCGCCAGCAGTCAATCTTACTCCGGACAGGGTTCGCTCGGCTACACCTTC. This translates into CASSQSYSGQGSLGYTF.

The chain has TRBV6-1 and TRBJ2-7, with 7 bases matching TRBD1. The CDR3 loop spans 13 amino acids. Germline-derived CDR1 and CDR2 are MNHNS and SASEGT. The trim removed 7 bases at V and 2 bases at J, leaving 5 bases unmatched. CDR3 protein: CASTGTDAYEQYF. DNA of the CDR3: TGTGCCAGCACCGGGACAGATGCCTACGAGCAGTACTTC.

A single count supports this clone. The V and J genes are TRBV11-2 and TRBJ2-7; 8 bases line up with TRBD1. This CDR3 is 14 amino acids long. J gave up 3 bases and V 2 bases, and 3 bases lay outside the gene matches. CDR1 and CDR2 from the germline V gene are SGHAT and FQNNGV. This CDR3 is CASSLLDRDYEQYF. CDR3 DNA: TGTGCCAGCAGCTTATTGGACAGGGACTACGAGCAGTACTTC.

CDR3 coding DNA: TGTGCCACCCCAGGGGAGGGACGCGCTGAAGCTTTCTTT. Protein: CATPGEGRAEAFF. V usage is TRBV13 and J usage is TRBJ1-1; possibly TRBD1 for D (6 bases). The germline CDR1 and CDR2 sequences are PRHDT and FYEKMQ (reference sequence). Trimming took 10 bases from V and 6 from J, leaving 18 bases between them. The CDR3 has 13 residues.

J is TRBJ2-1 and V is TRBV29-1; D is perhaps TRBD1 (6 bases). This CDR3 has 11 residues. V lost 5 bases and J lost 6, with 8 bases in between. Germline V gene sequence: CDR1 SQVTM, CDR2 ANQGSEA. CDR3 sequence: CSVTRGNEQFF. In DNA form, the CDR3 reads TGCAGCGTTACCAGGGGCAATGAGCAGTTCTTC.

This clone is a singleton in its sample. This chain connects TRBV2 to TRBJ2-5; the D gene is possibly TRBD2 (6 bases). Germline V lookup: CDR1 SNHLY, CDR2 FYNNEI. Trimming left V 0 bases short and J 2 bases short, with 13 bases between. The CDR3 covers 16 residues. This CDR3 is CASSEARQGGQETQYF. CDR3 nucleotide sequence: TGTGCCAGCAGTGAAGCGAGGCAGGGAGGTCAAGAGACCCAGTACTTC.

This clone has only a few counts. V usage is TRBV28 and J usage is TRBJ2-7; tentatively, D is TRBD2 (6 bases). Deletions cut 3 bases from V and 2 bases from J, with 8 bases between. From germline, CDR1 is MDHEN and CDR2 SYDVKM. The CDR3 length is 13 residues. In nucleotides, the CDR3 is TGTGCCAGCAGTTTGGCTAGCGCCTACGAGCAGTACTTC. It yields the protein CASSLASAYEQYF.